This TCR beta chain stems from a study of human T cells and chemical hapten exposure. Overall study context: Per-sample variation in TCR yield stemmed mainly from small pooled library volume differences. Findings and caveats of the study: Those TCRs sitting above 1 in 1000 frequency stayed the same with DPC sensitization.

A remark on this clonotype: What it recognizes is unknown.

The time point is: healthy volunteer bleed at 2 weeks. Before extraction, the whole blood was not fractionated, and total RNA was taken from it. Library construction involved attaching unique molecular identifiers to individual cDNA molecules, which allowed quantitative, reproducible TCR counting. Original methodology: A per-sample median of roughly 97,000 TCRs was observed, with a range of roughly 23,224 to 750,000. A single record per CDR3 protein comes from TCRdb applying MiXCR to the RACE reads. TCRdb assigned the V and J calls; the authors' analysis was not used. The data contain around 130,000 distinct CDR3 sequences, approximately 9.1% of them singletons. Germline V gene lookup returns CDR1 SGHNT and CDR2 YYREEE (reference sequence). Trimming cost V 4 bases and J 0 bases, with 14 bases left between them. The CDR3 totals 16 residues.

The origin of this receptor is a male donor in good health. Some clones in this sample may be carry-over from other donors' samples. The V and J genes are TRBV5-4 and TRBJ2-4; possibly TRBD1 for D (6 bases). The sample comprised whole blood. The CDR3 spells CASSPGQPVAKNIQYF. CDR3 coding DNA: TGTGCCAGCAGCCCCGGACAGCCCGTAGCCAAAAACATTCAGTACTTC.